The 14 T cell receptor beta chains given below trace back to one sample, sequenced in a study of CD8+CD57+ T cells in acquired aplastic anemia. Genomic DNA provided the template from which TCR beta VDJ and CDR3 profiles were obtained. TCRdb recomputed calls from the reads with MiXCR, one row per CDR3 protein. The table has hundreds of thousands of distinct CDR3 sequences, around 50% seen once. Patients sequenced had flow cytometry evidence of CD8+CD57+ cell expansion. Sequencing was carried out using sorted CD4+, CD8+, or CD8+CD57+ T cells (not recorded which) from PBMCs. These receptors came from a human donor with aplastic anemia.

This clonotype was picked up many times. The chain employs TRBV20-1 and TRBJ1-1; 8 bases line up with TRBD1. The CDR3 is 13 amino acids. Germline values: CDR1 DFQATT, CDR2 SNEGSKA (reference sequence). V lost 2 bases and J lost 4; bases outside the gene matches: 3. DNA for the CDR3: TGCAGTGCTAGACCTGGGACAGGCACTGAAGCTTTCTTT. Protein sequence: CSARPGTGTEAFF.

This sequence joins TRBV6-6 and TRBJ1-6; D perhaps matches TRBD1 (6 bases). Between the trimmed V and J ends, which lost 6 bases and 11 bases, there was a span of 14 bases. This CDR3 spans 13 amino acids. The germline V gene has CDR1 MNHNY and CDR2 SVGAGI (reference sequence). The CDR3 DNA sequence: TGTGCCAGCAGAAAGACAGGATCCGCACCCCTCCACTTT. This codes for CASRKTGSAPLHF.

This clonotype was recorded many times. This chain links TRBV20-1 with TRBJ1-3; D is unresolved. The V gene's germline CDR1 is DFQATT and CDR2 SNEGSKA (reference sequence). V was cut by 6 bases and J by 1 base, with 13 bases left in between. CDR3 length: 14 amino acids. CDR3 protein: CSAPGLTSGNTIYF. CDR3 nucleotide sequence: TGCAGTGCACCGGGCCTAACATCTGGAAACACCATATATTTT.

J is TRBJ1-2 and V is TRBV19; D is uncertain. V was pared by 5 bases and J by 4 bases, with 14 bases between. This CDR3 contains 14 residues. Germline assignment: CDR1 LNHDA and CDR2 SQIVND (reference sequence). CDR3 region: CASSPAFPGYGYTF. CDR3 nucleotides: TGTGCCAGTAGTCCAGCCTTCCCCGGCTATGGCTACACCTTC.

The CDR3 loop is CASSYRMNTEAFF. The CDR3 nucleotides are TGTGCCAGTAGCTACAGAATGAACACTGAAGCTTTCTTT. The chain has TRBV19 and TRBJ1-1; D is ambiguous. The germline V gene has CDR1 LNHDA and CDR2 SQIVND (reference sequence). V shed 6 bases and J shed 0 bases, with 8 bases lying between them. The CDR3 runs to 13 residues. The entire variable domain, with the rest obtained from reference TRBV19 and TRBJ1-1, is as follows: DGGITQSPKYLFRKEGQNVTLSCEQNLNHDAMYWYRQDPGQGLRLIYYSQIVNDFQKGDIAEGYSVSREKKESFPLTVTSAQKNPTAFYLCASSYRMNTEAFFGQGTRLTVV.

The chain recombines TRBV2 with TRBJ1-2, with D hard to call. The V end lost 1 base, the J end lost 6 bases, and 15 bases lay between the germline ends. The CDR3 length is 15 residues. Germline assignment: CDR1 SNHLY and CDR2 FYNNEI. The CDR3 DNA reads as TGTGCCAGCAGTGAAGGGGTTTCGGGCAAGAATGGCTACACCTTC. Protein sequence: CASSEGVSGKNGYTF.

Ten or more counts support this clonotype. J is TRBJ2-3 and V is TRBV9; D tentatively fits TRBD1 or TRBD2 (5 bases each). The V gene lost 3 bases and the J gene lost 10 bases, with 12 bases spanning the gap. CDR1 SGDLS and CDR2 YYNGEE come from the germline V gene. The CDR3 consists of 12 residues. The DNA of the CDR3 is TGTGCCAGCAGCGCCGGGGTACAGGCGCAGTATTTT. Protein sequence: CASSAGVQAQYF. Full variable domain (outside the CDR3, taken from reference TRBV9 and TRBJ2-3): DSGVTQTPKHLITATGQRVTLRCSPRSGDLSVYWYQQSLDQGLQFLIQYYNGEERAKGNILERFSAQQFPDLHSELNLSSLELGDSALYFCASSAGVQAQYFGPGTRLTVL.

The chain employs TRBV27 and TRBJ2-5; no clear D. V dropped 5 bases and J dropped 1 base, with 26 bases sitting between them. The CDR3 totals 19 residues. Germline loops: CDR1 MNHEY, CDR2 SMNVEV (reference sequence). For the CDR3, the DNA is TGTGCCAGCAGTAGAATCAGACCGCAAGATAAACCAACCCAAGAGACCCAGTACTTC. As protein: CASSRIRPQDKPTQETQYF.

The chain joins TRBV2 to TRBJ2-5; 8 bases map to TRBD1. The CDR3 contains 14 residues. Looked up from germline, CDR1 is SNHLY and CDR2 is FYNNEI. J gave up 5 bases and V 6 bases, and 8 bases lay outside the gene matches. CDR3 coding DNA: TGTGCCAGCAGGAGTTCAGGGGGCCTGGAGACCCAGTACTTC. Its protein is CASRSSGGLETQYF.

Details on this clonotype: No conserved phenylalanine or tryptophan is present at the end of the CDR3, so a read error is the likely explanation. This chain connects TRBV2 to TRBJ1-5, with D maybe TRBD1 (5 bases). CDR1 and CDR2 (germline): SNHLY, FYNNEI. With 4 bases removed from V and 3 bases from J, the gap between germline ends came to 22 bases. The CDR3 consists of 18 residues. The CDR3 is CASSVPFQGQWVNQPQHS. The CDR3 nucleotides are TGTGCCAGCAGTGTACCCTTCCAGGGTCAATGGGTCAATCAGCCCCAGCATTCT.

V usage is TRBV29-1 and J usage is TRBJ2-7, with 7 bases that match TRBD1. Trimming removed 4 bases from V and 5 bases from J; junction bases left unmatched: 5. Germline V gene data show CDR1 as SQVTM and CDR2 as ANQGSEA. This CDR3 region has 12 residues. Here the CDR3 DNA reads TGCAGCGTTGGTCCAGGGGGAAACGAGCAGTACTTC. This translates into CSVGPGGNEQYF.

The J gene is TRBJ1-4, the V gene TRBV30, with D perhaps TRBD1 (5 bases). V was pared by 0 bases and J by 5 bases, with 10 bases between. This CDR3 is built from 14 residues. The germline V gene encodes CDR1 GTSNPN and CDR2 SVGIG (reference sequence). The CDR3 sequence: CAWSVGGGNEKLFF. In nucleotides, the CDR3 is TGTGCCTGGAGTGTGGGGGGAGGAAATGAAAAACTGTTTTTT.

The V call is TRBV5-1, the J call TRBJ1-1, with D perhaps TRBD1 (5 bases). The germline V gene encodes CDR1 SGHRS and CDR2 YFSETQ. Trimming took off 0 bases at V and 3 bases at J, with 15 bases between the two ends. The CDR3 is 16 residues long. CDR3 in amino acids: CASSLAAGGGYTEAFF. CDR3 nucleotides: TGCGCCAGCAGCTTGGCCGCGGGGGGGGGGTACACTGAAGCTTTCTTT. The entire variable domain, with the rest obtained from reference TRBV5-1 and TRBJ1-1, is as follows: KAGVTQTPRYLIKTRGQQVTLSCSPISGHRSVSWYQQTPGQGLQFLFEYFSETQRNKGNFPGRFSGRQFSNSRSEMNVSTLELGDSALYLCASSLAAGGGYTEAFFGQGTRLTVV.

This clonotype was found many times. Its ends do not fully match the called genes, so a read error is possible. The chain couples TRBV3-1 to TRBJ1-2; D gene ambiguous. CDR1 LGHDT and CDR2 YNNKEL come from the germline V gene (reference sequence). The CDR3 consists of 14 residues. CDR3 residues: CASEASDANYGYTF. CDR3 nucleotide sequence: TGTGCCAGCGAGGCCTCTGACGCTAACTATGGTTACACCTTC.